Below, 17 T cell receptor beta chains from the same sample are listed, as sequenced in a study of shared clonotypes between healthy human individuals. Measured with immunoSEQ multiplex PCR; TCRdb has only the in-frame clones, and not every one. The sample consists of a few hundred thousand clones, around three quarters of them appearing once. Sequences were obtained from PBMCs. These receptors originate from a middle-aged woman in good health. Some clones in this sample may be carry-over from other donors' samples.

The chain uses TRBV19 and TRBJ2-2; D gene uncertain. The CDR3 has 16 amino acids. Germline CDR1 is LNHDA and CDR2 is SQIVND (reference sequence). The ends were cut back, 3 bases at V and 4 bases at J, with 15 bases in the middle. For the CDR3, the DNA is TGTGCCAGTAGTATTTTAGAATCGAAGCCCACCGGGGAGCTGTTTTTT. Protein: CASSILESKPTGELFF.

This clone was recorded once. The rearrangement uses TRBV28 and TRBJ1-2; TRBD1 aligns across 7 bases. The CDR3 runs to 12 residues. Germline V lookup: CDR1 MDHEN, CDR2 SYDVKM. V was clipped by 9 bases and J by 5 bases; unmatched bases: 6. In DNA, the CDR3 is TGTGCCAGTCGGGACAGCCTTTATGGCTACACCTTC. It encodes CASRDSLYGYTF.

This chain uses TRBV27 with TRBJ2-1; no clear D. Germline CDR1 MNHEY, CDR2 SMNVEV (reference sequence). The CDR3 has 16 residues. V shed 0 bases and J shed 0 bases, with 9 bases lying between them. Here the CDR3 DNA reads TGTGCCAGCAGTTTATCTTACATGAGCTCCTACAATGAGCAGTTCTTC. Translated, it gives CASSLSYMSSYNEQFF.

The rearrangement joins TRBV9 to TRBJ1-2; TRBD1 is a possible D gene (5 bases). Germline values: CDR1 SGDLS, CDR2 YYNGEE. This CDR3 is built from 15 residues. Trimming removed 0 bases at V and 5 bases at J, with 14 bases between. The CDR3 coding sequence is TGTGCCAGCAGCGTAGATCCCCAGGGACCGTATGGCTACACCTTC. Its translation is CASSVDPQGPYGYTF.

The chain employs TRBV30 and TRBJ2-3; a possible D gene is TRBD2 (6 bases). Trimming shortened V by 0 bases and J by 8 bases, and 12 bases separated the two germline ends. CDR3 size: 13 residues. Germline CDR1 reads GTSNPN; CDR2 reads SVGIG (reference sequence). CDR3 coding DNA: TGTGCCTGGAGTGTAAGGACTAAAGGTACGCAGTATTTT. The encoded protein is CAWSVRTKGTQYF.

J is TRBJ1-2 and V is TRBV4-1; 8 bases align to TRBD1. This CDR3 spans 14 amino acids. The germline CDR1 and CDR2 sequences are MGHRA and YSYEKL. V lost 4 bases to trimming and J lost 7 bases; unmatched junction nucleotides: 8. CDR3 nucleotide sequence: TGCGCCAGCAGCCGGTTACAGGGGGTGAGTGGCTACACCTTC. Amino acids: CASSRLQGVSGYTF.

The CDR3: CASSGQGQPQHF. The DNA for the CDR3 is TGTGCCAGTAGTGGACAGGGCCAGCCCCAGCATTTT. V gene TRBV19 combines with J gene TRBJ1-5, with TRBD1 identical over 8 bases. The CDR3 is 12 amino acids. From germline, CDR1 is LNHDA and CDR2 SQIVND (reference sequence). Losses at the gene ends were 5 bases for V and 7 bases for J; bases not matched to a gene: 1.

This chain links TRBV7-9 with TRBJ2-6, with TRBD1 matching 8 bases. Germline assignment: CDR1 SEHNR and CDR2 FQNEAQ (reference sequence). V shed 5 bases, J shed 1 base, and the junction held 13 bases outside the gene matches. The CDR3 spans 19 residues. The DNA for the CDR3 is TGTGCCAGCAGCCCCAGACAGGGGATATTCATATCTGGGGCCAACGTCCTGACTTTC. Its translation: CASSPRQGIFISGANVLTF.

The chain uses TRBV27 and TRBJ1-5; TRBD1 agrees at 7 bases. The germline gives CDR1 MNHEY, CDR2 SMNVEV (reference sequence). The V gene end was trimmed by 6 bases and the J gene end by 2 bases; junction bases not matched to a gene: 4. CDR3 length: 14 residues. The chain's CDR3 is CASRQGLGNQPQHF. CDR3 bases: TGTGCCAGCAGACAGGGGTTGGGCAATCAGCCCCAGCATTTT.

The gene calls are TRBV2 and TRBJ1-1; perhaps TRBD1 as D (5 bases). Deletions cut 2 bases from V and 3 bases from J, with 13 bases between. Germline V gene lookup returns CDR1 SNHLY and CDR2 FYNNEI. The CDR3 covers 15 residues. The DNA for the CDR3 is TGTGCCAGCAGTGAACGGAGGGGAGGTGACACTGAAGCTTTCTTT. It specifies CASSERRGGDTEAFF.

In this sample, this clone turned up a few times. A much larger clone is a single base away; this may be a read error. J is TRBJ2-1 and V is TRBV30, with a tentative D call TRBD2 (6 bases). Trimming stripped 4 bases from V and 7 bases from J, with 20 bases between. The germline V gene has CDR1 GTSNPN and CDR2 SVGIG (reference sequence). The CDR3 has 15 amino acids. CDR3 loop: CAWKDPRLDGNEQFF. In nucleotides, the CDR3 is TGTGCCTGGAAAGACCCGAGACTAGATGGAAATGAGCAGTTCTTC.

CDR3 loop: CASSYDRNEKLFF. DNA of the CDR3: TGTGCCAGCAGTTATGACAGAAATGAAAAACTGTTTTTT. The rearrangement links TRBV6-5 to TRBJ1-4, with D possibly being TRBD1 (5 bases). The germline CDR1 and CDR2 sequences are MNHEY and SVGAGI. V was pared by 3 bases and J by 5 bases, with 7 bases between. The CDR3 sequence is 13 residues long.

The chain couples TRBV27 to TRBJ2-2, with 9 bases aligning to TRBD1. Germline-derived CDR1 and CDR2 are MNHEY and SMNVEV (reference sequence). The CDR3 is 14 amino acids. Trimming removed 6 bases from V and 5 bases from J; junction bases left unmatched: 4. CDR3 region: CASRQGASTGELFF. The CDR3 region has the DNA TGTGCCAGCAGACAGGGGGCGAGTACCGGGGAGCTGTTTTTT.

With regard to this clone: Sequence at one end of the junction differs from germline and may be a read error. Other DNA sequences in this specimen translate into the identical CDR3. The chain uses TRBV7-7 and TRBJ2-5; possible D gene TRBD1, 5 bases. Germline-derived CDR1 and CDR2 are SSHAT and FNYEAQ (reference sequence). The CDR3 loop spans 13 amino acids. The CDR3 here is CASSLDRQETQYF. As DNA, the CDR3 is TGTGCTAGCAGCTTAGACAGACAAGAGACCCAGTACTTC.

The gene calls are TRBV28 and TRBJ1-5; TRBD1 agrees at 7 bases. Germline CDR1 and CDR2: MDHEN and SYDVKM. CDR3 length: 20 residues. J was trimmed by 0 bases and V by 4 bases; bases with no gene match: 18. CDR3 DNA: TGTGCCAGCAGTTCCGCTTCGGGGACAGATCTCCATCATAGCAATCAGCCCCAGCATTTT. Translating it yields CASSSASGTDLHHSNQPQHF.

V is TRBV19 and J is TRBJ1-1; D remains ambiguous. Germline CDR1 reads LNHDA; CDR2 reads SQIVND (reference sequence). CDR3 length: 13 residues. Trimming stripped 5 bases from V and 4 bases from J, with 11 bases between. CDR3 amino acids: CASSPSTLTEAFF. DNA of the CDR3: TGTGCCAGTAGTCCCTCGACACTCACTGAAGCTTTCTTT.

Only one count was recorded for this clone. This rearrangement joins TRBV9 to TRBJ2-5; 7 nucleotides align to TRBD2. The V gene end was trimmed by 4 bases and the J gene end by 2 bases; junction bases not matched to a gene: 8. This CDR3 has 15 residues. CDR1 and CDR2 (germline): SGDLS, YYNGEE. In nucleotides, the CDR3 is TGTGCCAGCAGCCCCGGGACTATCCTACAAGAGACCCAGTACTTC. Translated, it gives CASSPGTILQETQYF.